This entry features one T cell receptor beta chain sequence. The CDR3 runs to 12 residues. Looked up from germline, CDR1 is MNHNY and CDR2 is SVGAGI (reference sequence). V was cut by 10 bases and J by 3 bases, with 12 bases left in between. This specimen belongs to a study of Ad26.COV2.S vaccination and SARS-CoV-2 variants. Background on the study: Donor participated within the Ad26.COV2.S arm of the COV1001 trial.

Assay: immunoSEQ multiplex PCR; the TCRdb copy retains only in-frame clones and omits some. The sample contains roughly 400,000 clones, over 75% of which appear only once. Treatment noted: roughly 19 received Ad26.COV2.S at low or high dose, single or two shots; roughly 5 received placebo; per-sample allocation not given. The samples were gathered on day 63 after the first injection of vaccine or placebo. Based in Boston, the donor was an adult of 18-55 years. The study used a vaccine consisting of an Ad26 vector that expressed Wuhan-strain SARS-CoV-2 spike. The sequence was collected from a person between 18 and 59 years old who received the Ad26.COV2.S COVID-19 vaccine or a placebo. The sequenced sample was peripheral blood, obtained in a trial of Ad26.COV2.S vaccine versus placebo. The chain employs TRBV6-6 and TRBJ2-5; D unclear. In DNA, the CDR3 is TGTGCCACCCCTTTAATGAAAGAGACCCAGTACTTC. This translates into CATPLMKETQYF.